This T cell receptor (beta chain) was retrieved from a study of control samples from healthy donors and cancer patients. Produced via immunoSEQ multiplex PCR; TCRdb's table is partial and in-frame only. The sample has around 100,000 clones, over 75% seen once; the top ten hold more than 15%. The CDR3 is made up of 13 amino acids. The germline V and J ends were trimmed by 6 bases and 1 base, with 9 bases remaining between them. This clone occurred once. This same CDR3 is encoded by further DNA sequences in the sample. This receptor was obtained from a woman between 50 and 59 years old in good health. The chain recombines TRBV12-3 or TRBV12-4 with TRBJ1-1; the D is unclear. The material sequenced was blood. The CDR3 DNA sequence: TGTGCCAGCAGCTTTTACAAGAACACTGAAGCTTTCTTT. It is translated as CASSFYKNTEAFF.